The 18 T cell receptor beta chains given below trace back to one sample, sequenced in a study of blood T cell repertoires in COVID-19. Here immunoSEQ multiplex PCR was the method, and the copy in TCRdb shows in-frame clones only, minus some. The top ten clones hold over 2% of a sample with 250,000 or so clones, 70% to 90% of them seen once. Sequencing was performed on PBMCs or T cells enriched from blood (not recorded which). These receptors were taken from a woman aged 40 to 49 with acute COVID-19.

This chain uses TRBV7-2 with TRBJ2-1; D gene unclear. Trimming removed 0 bases at V and 0 bases at J, with 12 bases between. Germline CDR1 SGHTA, CDR2 FQGNSA. The CDR3 has 17 amino acids. The CDR3 DNA reads TGTGCCAGCAGCTTAGCGATCGGTCTTAGCTCCTACAATGAGCAGTTCTTC. Amino acid sequence: CASSLAIGLSSYNEQFF.

The chain uses TRBV30 and TRBJ2-7; no definite D call. Trimming removed 0 bases from V and 2 bases from J, with 5 bases in between. The germline gives CDR1 GTSNPN, CDR2 SVGIG (reference sequence). CDR3 length: 12 residues. The CDR3: CAWSVSTYEQYF. In nucleotides, the CDR3 is TGTGCCTGGAGTGTTAGTACCTACGAGCAGTACTTC.

The genes are TRBV5-1 and TRBJ2-1; TRBD1 matches 9 bases. Germline assignment: CDR1 SGHRS and CDR2 YFSETQ. This CDR3 spans 14 amino acids. V lost 3 bases to trimming and J lost 7 bases; unmatched junction nucleotides: 5. CDR3 sequence: CASSSPGQGNEQFF. CDR3 nucleotides: TGCGCCAGCAGCTCCCCGGGACAGGGAAATGAGCAGTTCTTC.

The chain links TRBV5-1 to TRBJ1-2; TRBD1 matches at 8 bases. V trimming: 1 base; J trimming: 8 bases; junction bases outside the gene matches: 10. CDR1 is SGHRS and CDR2 is YFSETQ in the germline V gene. This CDR3 is built from 15 residues. CDR3: CASSLSGKDRVGYTF. CDR3 in DNA: TGCGCCAGCAGCTTGAGTGGGAAGGACAGGGTGGGCTACACCTTC. Drawing the rest from reference TRBV5-1 and TRBJ1-2, the complete variable domain is KAGVTQTPRYLIKTRGQQVTLSCSPISGHRSVSWYQQTPGQGLQFLFEYFSETQRNKGNFPGRFSGRQFSNSRSEMNVSTLELGDSALYLCASSLSGKDRVGYTFGSGTRLTVV.

The chain employs TRBV11-2 and TRBJ2-1; TRBD1 is a possible D gene (6 bases). The germline V gene encodes CDR1 SGHAT and CDR2 FQNNGV. Trimming took off 5 bases at V and 4 bases at J, with 9 bases between the two ends. This CDR3 region has 13 residues. The CDR3 loop reads CASSQGHYNEQFF. The CDR3, as DNA: TGTGCCAGCAGCCAGGGACATTACAATGAGCAGTTCTTC.

This clone was seen at least ten times. The rearrangement joins TRBV15 to TRBJ2-3, with 12 bases lining up with TRBD2. The CDR3 sequence is 15 residues long. The germline V gene encodes CDR1 LNHNV and CDR2 YYDKDF (reference sequence). V trimming: 2 bases; J trimming: 10 bases; junction bases outside the gene matches: 7. As DNA, the CDR3 is TGTGCCACCAGCAGATCTCTAGCGGGGGGGCTTTCGCAGTATTTT. It encodes CATSRSLAGGLSQYF.

The rearrangement uses TRBV3-1 (or the pseudogene TRBV3-2) and TRBJ1-3; D gene ambiguous. The germline CDR1 and CDR2 sequences are LGHDT and YNNKEL (reference sequence). Trimming removed 5 bases from V and 2 bases from J, with 7 bases in between. The CDR3 is 13 amino acids. CDR3 amino acids: CASSSTAGNTIYF. The CDR3 region has the DNA TGTGCCAGCAGCAGTACGGCTGGAAACACCATATATTTT.

The V gene is TRBV9, the J gene TRBJ1-6, with 7 bases fitting TRBD1. CDR1 is SGDLS, CDR2 YYNGEE, per germline. The CDR3 is 15 amino acids. V shed 6 bases, J shed 6 bases, and the junction held 9 bases outside the gene matches. The CDR3 sequence: CASTLEGDSNSPLHF. In DNA, the CDR3 is TGTGCCAGCACCCTTGAAGGGGACAGTAATTCACCCCTCCACTTT.

The J gene is TRBJ1-1, the V gene TRBV7-2, with 8 bases fitting TRBD1. J gave up 5 bases and V 5 bases, and 7 bases lay outside the gene matches. This CDR3 has 14 residues. Germline assignment: CDR1 SGHTA and CDR2 FQGNSA. This CDR3 is CASSALWTGTEAFF. The CDR3 nucleotides read TGTGCCAGCAGCGCGCTCTGGACAGGGACTGAAGCTTTCTTT.

The chain links TRBV11-2 to TRBJ1-4, with TRBD1 matching 8 bases. The germline gives CDR1 SGHAT, CDR2 FQNNGV. This CDR3 has 16 amino acids. J gave up 7 bases and V 4 bases, and 11 bases lay outside the gene matches. CDR3 residues: CASSSNYRGVREKLFF. CDR3 in DNA: TGTGCCAGCAGCTCCAACTACAGGGGGGTACGTGAAAAACTGTTTTTT.

The chain has TRBV5-1 and TRBJ2-5; 10 nucleotides align to TRBD1. Per the germline V gene, CDR1 is SGHRS and CDR2 is YFSETQ. The CDR3 runs 16 residues. The V and J ends lost 2 bases and 1 base, in that order; junction bases with no gene match: 5. CDR3: CASSFTGTGVQETQYF. The CDR3 DNA sequence: TGCGCCAGCAGCTTCACCGGGACAGGGGTCCAAGAGACCCAGTACTTC.

The CDR3 reads CASGQAGGEQYF. The CDR3 DNA follows: TGTGCCAGCGGACAGGCAGGGGGAGAGCAGTACTTC. The gene calls are TRBV6-5 and TRBJ2-7, with 7 nucleotides matching TRBD1. The germline V gene has CDR1 MNHEY and CDR2 SVGAGI. This CDR3 has 12 residues. V lost 8 bases to trimming and J lost 7 bases; unmatched junction nucleotides: 8.

The chain is built from TRBV18 and TRBJ1-5; the match to TRBD1 covers 7 bases. The J segment lost 6 bases and the V segment lost 6 bases, leaving 14 bases of the junction unmatched. The CDR3 is 16 amino acids. Germline CDR1 reads KGHSH; CDR2 reads LQKENI. The CDR3 sequence: CASSIEQGTSGQPQHF. The CDR3 DNA reads as TGTGCCAGCTCCATTGAACAGGGGACGTCGGGTCAGCCCCAGCATTTT.

The rearrangement uses TRBV5-4 and TRBJ2-2; TRBD2 agrees at 8 bases. The CDR3 is 16 residues long. The germline V gene has CDR1 SGHNT and CDR2 YYREEE (reference sequence). V was pared by 0 bases and J by 1 base, with 2 bases of the junction left unmatched. CDR3 sequence (DNA): TGTGCCAGCAGCTTGGCCAGCGGGAGGAACACCGGGGAGCTGTTTTTT. Translating gives CASSLASGRNTGELFF.

This clone was detected only once. The chain carries TRBV7-9 and TRBJ1-2; D remains ambiguous. The ends were cut back, 5 bases at V and 3 bases at J, with 19 bases in the middle. This CDR3 has 16 amino acids. CDR1 is SEHNR, CDR2 FQNEAQ, per germline (reference sequence). This CDR3 reads CASSHPLEVKYYGYTF. The CDR3 DNA sequence: TGTGCCAGCAGCCACCCTTTGGAGGTCAAGTACTATGGCTACACCTTC. The full variable domain, rest sourced from reference TRBV7-9 and TRBJ1-2, is DTGVSQNPRHKITKRGQNVTFRCDPISEHNRLYWYRQTLGQGPEFLTYFQNEAQLEKSRLLSDRFSAERPKGSFSTLEIQRTEQGDSAMYLCASSHPLEVKYYGYTFGSGTRLTVV.

The chain's CDR3 is CASSFGTGAANYGYTF. The CDR3, as DNA: TGTGCCAGCAGTTTCGGGACAGGGGCAGCTAACTATGGCTACACCTTC. V and J are TRBV6-2 or TRBV6-3 and TRBJ1-2, with 10 bases matching TRBD1. V gave up 4 bases and J gave up 0 bases; unmatched junction bases: 5. The CDR3 spans 16 residues. The V gene's germline CDR1 is MNHEY and CDR2 SVGEGT.

J is TRBJ2-1 and V is TRBV18, with D possibly TRBD2 on 5 matching bases. This CDR3 spans 16 amino acids. Germline CDR1 reads KGHSH; CDR2 reads LQKENI. Trimming stripped 6 bases from V and 4 bases from J, with 19 bases between. Here the CDR3 reads CASSPVVLSGYNEQFF. Here the CDR3 DNA reads TGTGCCAGCTCCCCAGTGGTACTGTCGGGGTACAATGAGCAGTTCTTC.

This chain uses TRBV7-6 with TRBJ2-5; D unclear. This CDR3 region has 14 residues. CDR1 is SGHVS and CDR2 is FNYEAQ in the germline V gene. Trimming removed 1 base from V and 4 bases from J, with 10 bases in between. CDR3 bases: TGTGCCAGCAGCTTAGTATCTAGTGCAGAGACCCAGTACTTC. Translating gives CASSLVSSAETQYF. Looking up the rest from reference TRBV7-6 and TRBJ2-5 gives the full variable domain: GAGVSQSPRYKVTKRGQDVALRCDPISGHVSLYWYRQALGQGPEFLTYFNYEAQQDKSGLPNDRFSAERPEGSISTLTIQRTEQRDSAMYRCASSLVSSAETQYFGPGTRLLVL.